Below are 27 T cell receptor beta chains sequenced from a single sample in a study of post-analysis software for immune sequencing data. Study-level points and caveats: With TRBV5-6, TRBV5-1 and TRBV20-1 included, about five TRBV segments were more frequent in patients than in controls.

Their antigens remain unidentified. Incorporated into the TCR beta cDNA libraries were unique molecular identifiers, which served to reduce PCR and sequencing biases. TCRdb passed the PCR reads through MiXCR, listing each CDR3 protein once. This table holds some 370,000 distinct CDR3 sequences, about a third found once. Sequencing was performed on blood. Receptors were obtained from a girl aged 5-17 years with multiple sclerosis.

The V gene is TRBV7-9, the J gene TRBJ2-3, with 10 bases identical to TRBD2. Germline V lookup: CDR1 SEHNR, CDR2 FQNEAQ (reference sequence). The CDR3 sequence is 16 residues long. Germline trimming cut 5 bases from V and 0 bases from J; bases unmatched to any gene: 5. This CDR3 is CASSRGLAVSTDTQYF. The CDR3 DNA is TGTGCCAGCAGCCGAGGACTAGCGGTGAGCACAGATACGCAGTATTTT.

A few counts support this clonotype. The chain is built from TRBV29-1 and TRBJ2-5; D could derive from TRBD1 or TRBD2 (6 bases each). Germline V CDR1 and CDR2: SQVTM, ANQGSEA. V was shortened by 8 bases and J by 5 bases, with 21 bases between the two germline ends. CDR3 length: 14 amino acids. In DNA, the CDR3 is TGCAGCTCGAACGGGGGCCCTTTCATGGAGACCCAGTACTTC. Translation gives CSSNGGPFMETQYF.

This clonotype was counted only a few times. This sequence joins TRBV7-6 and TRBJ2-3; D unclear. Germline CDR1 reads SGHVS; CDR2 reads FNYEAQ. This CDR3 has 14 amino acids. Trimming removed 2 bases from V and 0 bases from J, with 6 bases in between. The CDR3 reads CASSLQASTDTQYF. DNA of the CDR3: TGTGCCAGCAGCTTACAGGCTAGCACAGATACGCAGTATTTT.

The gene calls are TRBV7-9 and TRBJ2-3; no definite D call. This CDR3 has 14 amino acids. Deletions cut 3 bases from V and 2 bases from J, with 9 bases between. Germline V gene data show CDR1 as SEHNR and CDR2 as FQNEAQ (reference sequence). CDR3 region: CASSFHPVTDTQYF. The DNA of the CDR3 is TGTGCCAGCAGCTTCCATCCCGTCACAGATACGCAGTATTTT.

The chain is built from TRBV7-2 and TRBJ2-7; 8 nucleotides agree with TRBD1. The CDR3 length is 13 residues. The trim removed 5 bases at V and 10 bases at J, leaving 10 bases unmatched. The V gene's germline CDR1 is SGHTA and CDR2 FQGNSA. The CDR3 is CASSTRQGRGQYF. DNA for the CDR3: TGTGCCAGCAGCACGCGACAGGGGCGCGGTCAGTACTTC.

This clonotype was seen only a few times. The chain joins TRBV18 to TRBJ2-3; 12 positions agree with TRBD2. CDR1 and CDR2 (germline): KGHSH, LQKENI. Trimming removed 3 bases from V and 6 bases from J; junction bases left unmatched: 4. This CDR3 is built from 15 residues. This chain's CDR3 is CASSPWTSGDDTQYF. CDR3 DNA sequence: TGTGCCAGCTCACCGTGGACTAGCGGGGACGATACGCAGTATTTT.

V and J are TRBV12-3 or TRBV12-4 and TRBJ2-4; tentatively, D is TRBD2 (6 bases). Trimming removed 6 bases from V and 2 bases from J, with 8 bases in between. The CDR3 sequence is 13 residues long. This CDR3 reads CASSGTSKNIQYF. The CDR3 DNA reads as TGTGCCAGCAGCGGGACTTCCAAAAACATTCAGTACTTC.

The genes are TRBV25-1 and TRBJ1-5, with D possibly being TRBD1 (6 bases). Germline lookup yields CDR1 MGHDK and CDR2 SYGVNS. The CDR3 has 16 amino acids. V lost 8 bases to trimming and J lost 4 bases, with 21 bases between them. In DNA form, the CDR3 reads TGTGCCAGCTCCTCGGAAGCGGGGGGGCGAAATCAGCCCCAGCATTTT. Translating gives CASSSEAGGRNQPQHF.

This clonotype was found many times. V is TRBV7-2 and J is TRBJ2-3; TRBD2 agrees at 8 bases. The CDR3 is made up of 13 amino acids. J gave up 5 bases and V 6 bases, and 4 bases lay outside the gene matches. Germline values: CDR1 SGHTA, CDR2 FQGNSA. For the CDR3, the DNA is TGTGCCAGCAGACAGCGGGGGATAGATACGCAGTATTTT. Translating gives CASRQRGIDTQYF.

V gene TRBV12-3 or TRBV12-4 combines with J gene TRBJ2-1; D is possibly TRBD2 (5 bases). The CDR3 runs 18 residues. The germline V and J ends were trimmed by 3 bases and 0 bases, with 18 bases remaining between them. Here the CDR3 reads CASSLRASPESSYNEQFF. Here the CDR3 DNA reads TGTGCCAGCAGTTTGCGGGCCAGCCCCGAGAGCTCCTACAATGAGCAGTTCTTC.

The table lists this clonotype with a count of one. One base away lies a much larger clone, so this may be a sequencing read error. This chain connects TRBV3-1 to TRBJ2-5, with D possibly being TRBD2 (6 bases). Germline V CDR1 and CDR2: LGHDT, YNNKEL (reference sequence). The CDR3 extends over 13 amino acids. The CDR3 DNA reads TGTGTCAGCAGCCAAGAATTAGGAGGGTTCCAGTACTTC. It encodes CVSSQELGGFQYF.

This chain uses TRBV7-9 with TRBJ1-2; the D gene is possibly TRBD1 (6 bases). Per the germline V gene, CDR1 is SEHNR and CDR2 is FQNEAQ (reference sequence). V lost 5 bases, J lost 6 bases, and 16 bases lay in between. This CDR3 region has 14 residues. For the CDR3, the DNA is TGTGCCAGCAGCCCCAGGGGCCTCGCCGATGGCTACACCTTC. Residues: CASSPRGLADGYTF.

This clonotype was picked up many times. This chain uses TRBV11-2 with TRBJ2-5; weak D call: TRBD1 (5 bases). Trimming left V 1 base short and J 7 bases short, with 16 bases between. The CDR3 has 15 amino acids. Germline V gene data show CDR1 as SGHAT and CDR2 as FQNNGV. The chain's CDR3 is CASSLVGANPGTQYF. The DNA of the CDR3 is TGTGCCAGCAGCTTAGTAGGGGCAAATCCAGGGACCCAGTACTTC.

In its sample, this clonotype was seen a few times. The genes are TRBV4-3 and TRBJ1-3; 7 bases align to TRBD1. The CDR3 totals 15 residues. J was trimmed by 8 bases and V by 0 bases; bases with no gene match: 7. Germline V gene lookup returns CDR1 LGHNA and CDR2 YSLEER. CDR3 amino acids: CASSQDAQGTYTIYF. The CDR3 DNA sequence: TGCGCCAGCAGCCAAGATGCACAGGGGACATACACCATATATTTT.

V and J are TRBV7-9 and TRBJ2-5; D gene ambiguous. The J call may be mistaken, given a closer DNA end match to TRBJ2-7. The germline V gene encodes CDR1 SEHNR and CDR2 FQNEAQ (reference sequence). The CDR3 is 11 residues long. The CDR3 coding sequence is TGTGCCAGCAGCCCAAGCCACGAGCAGTACTTC. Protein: CASSPSHEQYF.

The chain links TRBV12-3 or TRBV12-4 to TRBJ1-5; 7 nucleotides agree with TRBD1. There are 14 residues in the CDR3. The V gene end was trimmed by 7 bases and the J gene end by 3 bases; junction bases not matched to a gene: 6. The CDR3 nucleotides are TGTGCCAGCACCAAAACAGGGGCCAATCAGCCCCAGCATTTT. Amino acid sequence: CASTKTGANQPQHF.

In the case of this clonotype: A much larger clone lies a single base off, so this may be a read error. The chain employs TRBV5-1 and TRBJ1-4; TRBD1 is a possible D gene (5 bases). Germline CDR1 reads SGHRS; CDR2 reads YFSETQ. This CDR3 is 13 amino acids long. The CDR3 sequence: CASSAGTVEKRFF. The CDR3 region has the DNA TGCGCCAGCAGCGCCGGGACGGTCGAAAAACGGTTTTTT. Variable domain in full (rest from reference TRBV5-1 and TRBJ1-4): KAGVTQTPRYLIKTRGQQVTLSCSPISGHRSVSWYQQTPGQGLQFLFEYFSETQRNKGNFPGRFSGRQFSNSRSEMNVSTLELGDSALYLCASSAGTVEKRFFGSGTQLSVL.

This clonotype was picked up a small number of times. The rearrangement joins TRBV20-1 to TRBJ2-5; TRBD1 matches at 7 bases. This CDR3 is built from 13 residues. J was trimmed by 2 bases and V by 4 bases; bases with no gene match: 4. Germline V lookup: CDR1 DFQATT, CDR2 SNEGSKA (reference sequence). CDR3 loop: CSATDRTQETQYF. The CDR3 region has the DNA TGCAGTGCTACGGACAGGACTCAAGAGACCCAGTACTTC.

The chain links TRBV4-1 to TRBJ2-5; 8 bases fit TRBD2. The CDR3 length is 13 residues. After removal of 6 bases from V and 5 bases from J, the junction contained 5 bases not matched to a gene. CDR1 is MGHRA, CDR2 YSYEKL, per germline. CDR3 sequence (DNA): TGCGCCAGCAGTGGCGGGGGGCCGGAGACCCAGTACTTC. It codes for CASSGGGPETQYF.

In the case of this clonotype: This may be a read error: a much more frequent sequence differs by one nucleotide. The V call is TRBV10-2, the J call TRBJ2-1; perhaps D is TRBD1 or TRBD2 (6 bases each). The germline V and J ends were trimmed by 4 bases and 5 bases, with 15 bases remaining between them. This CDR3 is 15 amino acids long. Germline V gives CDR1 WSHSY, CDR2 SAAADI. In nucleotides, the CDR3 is TGCGCCAGCAGTGGGTCGAGGGGGGCGAACAATGAGCAGTTCTTC. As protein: CASSGSRGANNEQFF.

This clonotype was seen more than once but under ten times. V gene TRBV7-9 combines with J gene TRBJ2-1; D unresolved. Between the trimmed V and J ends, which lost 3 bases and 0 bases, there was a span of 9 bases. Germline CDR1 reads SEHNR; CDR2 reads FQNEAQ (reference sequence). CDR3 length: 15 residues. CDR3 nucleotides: TGTGCCAGCAGCTTTACAAGTAGCTCCTACAATGAGCAGTTCTTC. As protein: CASSFTSSSYNEQFF.

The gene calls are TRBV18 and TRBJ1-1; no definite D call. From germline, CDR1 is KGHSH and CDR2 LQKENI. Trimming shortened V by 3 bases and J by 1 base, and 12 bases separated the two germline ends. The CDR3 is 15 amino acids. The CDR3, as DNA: TGTGCCAGCTCACCTCTGGAGATAGGGAACACTGAAGCTTTCTTT. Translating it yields CASSPLEIGNTEAFF.

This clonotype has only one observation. CDR3 protein: CASSDGGWSNTEAFF. CDR3 in DNA: TGTGCCAGCAGTGACGGGGGATGGTCGAACACTGAAGCTTTCTTT. The rearrangement links TRBV6-1 to TRBJ1-1; D possibly corresponds to TRBD1 (5 bases). The CDR3 runs to 15 residues. The germline CDR1 and CDR2 sequences are MNHNS and SASEGT. Trimming cost V 3 bases and J 1 base, with 12 bases left between them.

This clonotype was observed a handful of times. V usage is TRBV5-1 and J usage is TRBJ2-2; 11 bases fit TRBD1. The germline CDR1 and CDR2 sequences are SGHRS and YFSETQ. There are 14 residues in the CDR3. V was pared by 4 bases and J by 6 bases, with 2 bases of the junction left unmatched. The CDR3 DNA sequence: TGCGCCAGCAGCCGGGACAGGGGGTCCGGGGAGCTGTTTTTT. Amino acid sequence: CASSRDRGSGELFF.

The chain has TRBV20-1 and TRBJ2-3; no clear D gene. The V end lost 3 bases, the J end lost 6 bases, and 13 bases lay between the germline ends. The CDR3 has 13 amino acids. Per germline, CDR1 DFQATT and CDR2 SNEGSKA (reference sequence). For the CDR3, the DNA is TGCAGTGCTAGTCGGAAGGGTGGGGATACGCAGTATTTT. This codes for CSASRKGGDTQYF.

The CDR3 sequence is CASWPGQGRSGSYNEQFF. In DNA form, the CDR3 reads TGTGCCAGTTGGCCGGGACAGGGGCGCTCGGGCTCCTACAATGAGCAGTTCTTC. The J gene is TRBJ2-1, the V gene TRBV7-9, with 10 bases that match TRBD1. The CDR3 length is 18 residues. The germline CDR1 and CDR2 sequences are SEHNR and FQNEAQ (reference sequence). With V trimmed by 9 bases and J by 0 bases, 14 bases remained unmatched. The full variable domain, rest sourced from reference TRBV7-9 and TRBJ2-1, is DTGVSQNPRHKITKRGQNVTFRCDPISEHNRLYWYRQTLGQGPEFLTYFQNEAQLEKSRLLSDRFSAERPKGSFSTLEIQRTEQGDSAMYLCASWPGQGRSGSYNEQFFGPGTRLTVL.

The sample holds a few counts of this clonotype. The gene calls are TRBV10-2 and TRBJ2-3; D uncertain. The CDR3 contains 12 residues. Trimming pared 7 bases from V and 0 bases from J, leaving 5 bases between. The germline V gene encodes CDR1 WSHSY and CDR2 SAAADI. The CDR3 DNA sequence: TGCGCCAGCACAGACAGCACAGATACGCAGTATTTT. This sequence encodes CASTDSTDTQYF.